This T cell receptor (beta chain) was documented in a study of T cells in Graves' hyperthyroidism and ophthalmopathy. Overall study: Peripheral blood was taken when the disease was first diagnosed, before any treatment began.

This clonotype was detected many times. The germline V gene encodes CDR1 MNHNS and CDR2 SASEGT. The CDR3 covers 18 residues. V trimming: 1 base; J trimming: 6 bases; junction bases outside the gene matches: 15. What was amplified from RNA transcripts were TCR beta CDR3 regions. The HTBI set primed first-round TCR CDR3 RT-PCR. TCRdb passed the multiplex PCR reads through MiXCR, listing each CDR3 protein once. The sample holds about 300,000 distinct CDR3 sequences, less than 20% seen once. Clinical symptoms, serum thyroxine, TRAb, thyroid ultrasound and orbital computed tomography informed diagnoses. The chain is built from TRBV6-1 and TRBJ2-1, with 7 bases fitting TRBD2. The origin of this receptor is a man in his fifties or sixties with Graves' ophthalmopathy. Sequenced input: blood. The CDR3: CASSEVFMSSGIFNEQFF. The CDR3, as DNA: TGTGCCAGCAGTGAAGTCTTTATGTCTAGCGGAATATTCAATGAGCAGTTCTTC.